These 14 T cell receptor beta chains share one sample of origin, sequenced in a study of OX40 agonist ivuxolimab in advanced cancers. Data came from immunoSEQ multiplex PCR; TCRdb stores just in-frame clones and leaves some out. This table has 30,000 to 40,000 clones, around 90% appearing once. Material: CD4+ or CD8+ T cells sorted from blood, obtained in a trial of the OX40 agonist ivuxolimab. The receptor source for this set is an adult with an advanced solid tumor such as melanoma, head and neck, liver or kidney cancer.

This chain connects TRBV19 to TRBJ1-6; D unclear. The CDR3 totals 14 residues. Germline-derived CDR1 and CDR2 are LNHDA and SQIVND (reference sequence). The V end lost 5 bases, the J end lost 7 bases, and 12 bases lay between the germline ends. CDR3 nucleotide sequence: TGTGCCAGTAGTGCGGACGGATACAATTCACCCCTCCACTTT. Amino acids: CASSADGYNSPLHF.

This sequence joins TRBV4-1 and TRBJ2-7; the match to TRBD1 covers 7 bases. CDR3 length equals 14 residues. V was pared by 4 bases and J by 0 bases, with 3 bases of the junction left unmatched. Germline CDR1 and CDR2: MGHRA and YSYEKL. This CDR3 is CASSPRDSSYEQYF. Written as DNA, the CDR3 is TGCGCCAGCAGCCCTAGGGACAGCTCCTACGAGCAGTACTTC.

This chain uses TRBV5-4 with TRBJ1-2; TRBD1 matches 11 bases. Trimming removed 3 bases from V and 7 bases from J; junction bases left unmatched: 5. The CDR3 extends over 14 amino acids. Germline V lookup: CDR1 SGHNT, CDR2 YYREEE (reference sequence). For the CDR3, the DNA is TGTGCCAGCAGCTCCGGACAGGGGGCGAGTGGCTACACCTTC. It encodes CASSSGQGASGYTF.

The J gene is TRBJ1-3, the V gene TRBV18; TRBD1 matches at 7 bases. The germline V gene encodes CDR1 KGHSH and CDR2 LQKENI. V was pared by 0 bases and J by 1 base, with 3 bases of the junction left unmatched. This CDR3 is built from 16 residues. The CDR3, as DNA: TGTGCCAGCTCACCACCGGGACAGCTGTCTGGAAACACCATATATTTT. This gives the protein CASSPPGQLSGNTIYF.

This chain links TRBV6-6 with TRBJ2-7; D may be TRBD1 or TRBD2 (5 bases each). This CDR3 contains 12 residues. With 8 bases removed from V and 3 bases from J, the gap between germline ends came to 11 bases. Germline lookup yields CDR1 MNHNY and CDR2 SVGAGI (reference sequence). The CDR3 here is CASGTTVYEQYF. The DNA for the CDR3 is TGTGCCAGCGGGACGACAGTCTACGAGCAGTACTTC.

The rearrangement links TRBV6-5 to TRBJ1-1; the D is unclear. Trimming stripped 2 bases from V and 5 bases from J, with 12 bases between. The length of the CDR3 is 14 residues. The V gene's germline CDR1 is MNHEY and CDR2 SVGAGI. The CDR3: CASSYPGWGTEAFF. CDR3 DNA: TGTGCCAGCAGTTACCCGGGGTGGGGAACTGAAGCTTTCTTT.

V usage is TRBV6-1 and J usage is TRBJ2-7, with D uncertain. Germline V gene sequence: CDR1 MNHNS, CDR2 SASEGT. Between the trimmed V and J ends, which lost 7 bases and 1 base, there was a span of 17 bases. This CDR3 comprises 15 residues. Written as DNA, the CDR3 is TGTGCCAGCACCGTTGGACGCAGCCTATCCTACGAGCAGTACTTC. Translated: CASTVGRSLSYEQYF.

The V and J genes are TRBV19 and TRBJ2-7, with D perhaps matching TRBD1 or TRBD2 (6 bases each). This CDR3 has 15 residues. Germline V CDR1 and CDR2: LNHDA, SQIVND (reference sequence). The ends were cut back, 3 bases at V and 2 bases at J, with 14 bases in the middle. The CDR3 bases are TGTGCCAGTAGTATGGGGTCGGGGGCCCCCTACGAGCAGTACTTC. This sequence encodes CASSMGSGAPYEQYF.

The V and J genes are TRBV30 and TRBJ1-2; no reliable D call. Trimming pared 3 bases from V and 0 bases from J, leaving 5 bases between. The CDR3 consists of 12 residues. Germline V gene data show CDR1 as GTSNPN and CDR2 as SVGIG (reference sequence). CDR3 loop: CAWSAANYGYTF. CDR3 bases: TGTGCCTGGAGCGCAGCTAACTATGGCTACACCTTC.

The DNA for the CDR3 is TGCAGCGTTGTCACTGGCGGGGGGGTCGGTGAGCAGTTCTTC. Amino acids: CSVVTGGGVGEQFF. The rearrangement joins TRBV29-1 to TRBJ2-1; TRBD2 matches at 9 bases. Trimming removed 4 bases from V and 9 bases from J; junction bases left unmatched: 10. The CDR3 sequence is 14 residues long. The germline CDR1 and CDR2 sequences are SQVTM and ANQGSEA.

CDR3 residues: CAWSPGGRNIQYF. The CDR3 DNA sequence: TGTGCCTGGAGTCCAGGGGGTAGGAACATTCAGTACTTC. V usage is TRBV30 and J usage is TRBJ2-4; 7 bases align to TRBD1. Germline loops: CDR1 GTSNPN, CDR2 SVGIG (reference sequence). V lost 2 bases, J lost 7 bases, and 5 bases stayed unmatched. The CDR3 covers 13 residues.

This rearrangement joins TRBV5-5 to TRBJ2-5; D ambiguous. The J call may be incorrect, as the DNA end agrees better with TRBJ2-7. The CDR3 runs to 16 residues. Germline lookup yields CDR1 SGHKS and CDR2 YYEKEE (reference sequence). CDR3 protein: CASSLAGPLSSYEQYF. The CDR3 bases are TGTGCCAGCAGCTTGGCCGGCCCCCTAAGCTCCTACGAGCAGTACTTC.

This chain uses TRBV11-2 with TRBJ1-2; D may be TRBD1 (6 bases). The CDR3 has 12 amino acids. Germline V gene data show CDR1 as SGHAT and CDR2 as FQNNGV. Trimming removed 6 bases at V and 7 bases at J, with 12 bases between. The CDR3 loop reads CASSLQGRGYTF. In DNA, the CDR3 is TGTGCCAGCAGTTTACAGGGACGTGGCTACACCTTC.

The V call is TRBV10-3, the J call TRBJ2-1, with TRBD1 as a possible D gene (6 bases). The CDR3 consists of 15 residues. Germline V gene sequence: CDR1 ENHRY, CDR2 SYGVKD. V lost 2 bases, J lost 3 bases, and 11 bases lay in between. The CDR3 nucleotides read TGTGCCATCAGTGAGGGGGGCCACAACTACAATGAGCAGTTCTTC. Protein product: CAISEGGHNYNEQFF.